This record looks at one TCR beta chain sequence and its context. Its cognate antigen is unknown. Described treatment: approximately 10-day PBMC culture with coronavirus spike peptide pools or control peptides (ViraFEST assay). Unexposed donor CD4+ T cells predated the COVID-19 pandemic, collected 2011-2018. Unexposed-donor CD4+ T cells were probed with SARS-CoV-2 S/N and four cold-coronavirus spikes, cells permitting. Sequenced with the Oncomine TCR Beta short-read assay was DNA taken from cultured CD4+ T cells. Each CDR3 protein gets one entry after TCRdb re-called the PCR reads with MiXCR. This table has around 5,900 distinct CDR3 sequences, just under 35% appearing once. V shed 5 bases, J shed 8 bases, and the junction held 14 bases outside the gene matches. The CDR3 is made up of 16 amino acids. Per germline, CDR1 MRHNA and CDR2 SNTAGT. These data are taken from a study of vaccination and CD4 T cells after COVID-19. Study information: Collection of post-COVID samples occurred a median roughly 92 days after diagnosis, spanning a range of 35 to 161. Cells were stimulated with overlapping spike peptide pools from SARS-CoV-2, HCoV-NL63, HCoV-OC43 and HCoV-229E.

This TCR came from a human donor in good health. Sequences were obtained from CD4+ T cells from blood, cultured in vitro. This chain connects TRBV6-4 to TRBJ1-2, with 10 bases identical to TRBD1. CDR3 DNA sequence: TGTGCCAGCAGTAGGGACAGGGGAGATAGAATCAGCGGCTACACCTTC. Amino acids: CASSRDRGDRISGYTF.